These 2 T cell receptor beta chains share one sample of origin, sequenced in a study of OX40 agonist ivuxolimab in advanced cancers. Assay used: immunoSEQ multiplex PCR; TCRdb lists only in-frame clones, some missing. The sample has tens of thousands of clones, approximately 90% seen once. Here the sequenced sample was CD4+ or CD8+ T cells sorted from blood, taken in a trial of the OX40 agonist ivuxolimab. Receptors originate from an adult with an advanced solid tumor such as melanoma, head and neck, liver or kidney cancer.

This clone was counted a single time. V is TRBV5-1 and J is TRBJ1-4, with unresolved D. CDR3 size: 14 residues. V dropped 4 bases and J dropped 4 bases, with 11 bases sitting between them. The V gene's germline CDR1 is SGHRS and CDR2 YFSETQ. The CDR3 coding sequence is TGCGCCAGCAGCGCTGACACCCGTAATGAAAAACTGTTTTTT. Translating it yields CASSADTRNEKLFF.

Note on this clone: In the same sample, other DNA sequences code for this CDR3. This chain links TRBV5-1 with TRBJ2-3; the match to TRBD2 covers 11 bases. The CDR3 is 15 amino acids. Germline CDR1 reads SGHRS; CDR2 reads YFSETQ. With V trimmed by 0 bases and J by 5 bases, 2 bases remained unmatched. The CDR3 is CASSLGLAGGDTQYF. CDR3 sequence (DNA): TGCGCCAGCAGCTTGGGCCTAGCGGGAGGAGATACGCAGTATTTT.